Listed here is a single T cell receptor (beta chain). Germline V gives CDR1 SGHTS, CDR2 YDEGEE. V was cut by 2 bases and J by 4 bases, with 16 bases left in between. This CDR3 has 16 residues. This entry belongs to a study of blood T cell repertoires in COVID-19. Whole-study context: Donors in the United States, Italy and Spain gave samples during acute or convalescent COVID-19.

Original processing methods: Counts of nucleated cells, estimated from reference gene primer amplification, were obtained. Libraries were prepared by immunoSEQ multiplex PCR; TCRdb keeps only in-frame clonotypes and omits some of them. D and trimming were read from the DNA, whereas the V and J calls and clone size are those reported in that table. The sample consists of about 180,000 clones, roughly nine tenths of them appearing once. The TCR was taken from a man between 18 and 29 years old who had recovered from COVID-19. The material sequenced was peripheral blood. V usage is TRBV5-8 and J usage is TRBJ1-5; D perhaps matches TRBD1 (6 bases). The CDR3 loop is CASSFFVQGGNQPQHF. The CDR3 DNA reads TGTGCCAGCAGCTTTTTTGTACAGGGCGGGAATCAGCCCCAGCATTTT.